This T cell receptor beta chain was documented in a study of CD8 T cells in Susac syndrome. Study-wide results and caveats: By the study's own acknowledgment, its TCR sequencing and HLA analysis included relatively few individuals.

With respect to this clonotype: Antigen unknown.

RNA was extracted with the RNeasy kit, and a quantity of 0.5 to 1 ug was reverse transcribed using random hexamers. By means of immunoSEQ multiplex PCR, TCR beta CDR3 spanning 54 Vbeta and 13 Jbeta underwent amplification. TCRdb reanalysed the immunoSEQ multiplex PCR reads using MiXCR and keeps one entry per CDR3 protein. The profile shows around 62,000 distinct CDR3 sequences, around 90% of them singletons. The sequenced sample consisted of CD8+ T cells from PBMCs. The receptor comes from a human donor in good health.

CDR3 region: CAGTGGSTDTQYF. CDR3 sequence (DNA): TGTGCCGGCACCGGGGGCAGCACAGATACGCAGTATTTT. This sequence joins TRBV28 and TRBJ2-3; tentatively, D is TRBD1 or TRBD2 (6 bases each). Germline assignment: CDR1 MDHEN and CDR2 SYDVKM. The V and J ends lost 11 bases and 0 bases respectively, with 12 bases between them. The CDR3 length is 13 residues.